Below, 6 T cell receptor beta chains from the same sample are listed, as sequenced in a study of T cells after yellow fever vaccination. One entry per CDR3 protein results from TCRdb running MiXCR on the 5' RACE reads. Among 50,000 to 75,000 distinct CDR3 sequences, approximately 5.5% were seen once, and the ten largest hold 25% to 40%. Sequences were derived from PBMCs, either bulk or a sorted T-cell subset (CD4+, CD8+, memory, or dextramer-sorted; not recorded which), sampled on the day of the yellow fever booster vaccination. Receptor source: a man younger than 35 who received the YFV17D yellow fever vaccine.

Worth noting for this clonotype: The conserved phenylalanine or tryptophan normally closing the CDR3 is absent here, so this likely arose from a read error. The chain links TRBV2 to TRBJ2-3; 10 bases are shared with TRBD2. Germline trimming cut 6 bases from V and 1 base from J; bases unmatched to any gene: 4. The CDR3 length is 15 residues. CDR1 is SNHLY and CDR2 is FYNNEI in the germline V gene. In nucleotides, the CDR3 is TGTGCCAGCAGACGAACTAGCGGGGGCACAGATACGCAGTATTTG. Its translation is CASRRTSGGTDTQYL.

This clonotype was detected many times. This chain links TRBV4-3 with TRBJ2-3; possibly TRBD2 for D (5 bases). The CDR3 has 15 amino acids. V lost 4 bases and J 7 bases, leaving 18 bases between the germline ends. CDR1 LGHNA and CDR2 YSLEER come from the germline V gene. The CDR3 nucleotides read TGCGCCAGCAGCCTACTGGACTCTCTTTCACATACGCAGTATTTT. It translates to CASSLLDSLSHTQYF.

This clonotype was observed at least ten times. J is TRBJ2-3 and V is TRBV7-9; 8 nucleotides match TRBD2. V gave up 1 base and J gave up 1 base; unmatched junction bases: 4. The CDR3 totals 16 residues. Germline assignment: CDR1 SEHNR and CDR2 FQNEAQ (reference sequence). This CDR3 reads CASSLGVSGGTDTQYF. CDR3 sequence (DNA): TGTGCCAGCAGCTTAGGTGTTAGCGGGGGCACAGATACGCAGTATTTT. Using reference TRBV7-9 and TRBJ2-3 for the parts outside the CDR3, the full variable domain is DTGVSQNPRHKITKRGQNVTFRCDPISEHNRLYWYRQTLGQGPEFLTYFQNEAQLEKSRLLSDRFSAERPKGSFSTLEIQRTEQGDSAMYLCASSLGVSGGTDTQYFGPGTRLTVL.

CDR3 sequence: CASSYTTANTEAFF. The DNA for the CDR3 is TGTGCCAGCAGTTATACGACAGCGAACACTGAAGCTTTCTTT. The chain joins TRBV6-5 to TRBJ1-1; weak D call: TRBD1 (5 bases). This CDR3 is built from 14 residues. V was pared by 3 bases and J by 1 base, with 9 bases between. Germline values: CDR1 MNHEY, CDR2 SVGAGI.

This clonotype was counted at least ten times. The chain links TRBV7-2 to TRBJ2-7; TRBD2 agrees at 11 bases. V was clipped by 5 bases and J by 1 base; unmatched bases: 4. Looked up from germline, CDR1 is SGHTA and CDR2 is FQGNSA. The CDR3 is 15 residues long. The CDR3 DNA sequence: TGTGCCAGCAGCCGAACTAGCGGGGGTTCCTACGAGCAGTACGTC. It translates to CASSRTSGGSYEQYV.

In its sample, this clonotype was seen many times. The CDR3 is CASSRQGDLGTDTQYF. The CDR3 DNA reads as TGTGCCAGCAGTCGACAGGGGGATTTGGGGACAGATACGCAGTATTTT. This chain joins TRBV6-5 and TRBJ2-3; 9 bases align to TRBD1. J was trimmed by 3 bases and V by 5 bases; bases with no gene match: 9. The CDR3 length is 16 residues. Germline loops: CDR1 MNHEY, CDR2 SVGAGI.